This TCR beta chain was recorded in a study of T cell responses to AZD1222 COVID-19 vaccine. Broader study findings: Dominant at 160-218 and 743-854, vaccine-associated CD4 TCRs also spanned spike. The repertoires were collected only after the peak T cell response. Reportedly, nearly half the spike-specific TCRs target unmutated variant regions.

Looked up from germline, CDR1 is SGHRS and CDR2 is YFSETQ. The CDR3 loop spans 13 amino acids. The V end lost 2 bases, the J end lost 6 bases, and 12 bases lay between the germline ends. With regard to this clone: The antigen remains undetermined.

The repertoire was sequenced with immunoSEQ multiplex PCR; TCRdb's copy has only in-frame clones and lacks some. The sample contains some 150,000 clones, roughly 92% of which appear only once. The V gene is TRBV5-1, the J gene TRBJ2-7; D possibly corresponds to TRBD1 (6 bases). The sequencing used peripheral blood, collected on day 0 of AZD1222 vaccination. This TCR was sampled from an adult in good health. The CDR3 DNA reads TGCGCCAGCAGCTTAGGGCAAGGGGGCGAGCAGTACTTC. This translates into CASSLGQGGEQYF.